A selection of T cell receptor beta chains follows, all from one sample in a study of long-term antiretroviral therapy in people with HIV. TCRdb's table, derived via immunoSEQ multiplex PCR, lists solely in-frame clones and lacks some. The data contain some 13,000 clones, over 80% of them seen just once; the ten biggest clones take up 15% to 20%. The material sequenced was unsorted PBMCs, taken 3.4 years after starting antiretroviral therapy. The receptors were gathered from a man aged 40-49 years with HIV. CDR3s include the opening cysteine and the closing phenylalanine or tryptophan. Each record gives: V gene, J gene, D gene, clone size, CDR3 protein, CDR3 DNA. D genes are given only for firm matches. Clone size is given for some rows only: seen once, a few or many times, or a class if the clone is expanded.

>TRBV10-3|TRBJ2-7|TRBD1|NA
CAISDYRGKNSEQYF
TGTGCCATCAGTGACTACAGGGGGAAGAACTCCGAGCAGTACTTC
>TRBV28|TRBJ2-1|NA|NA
CASSQPDTYNEQFF
TGTGCCAGCAGCCAACCGGACACCTACAATGAGCAGTTCTTC
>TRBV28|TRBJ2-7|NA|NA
CASRSGYEQYF
TGTGCCAGCCGGTCAGGGTACGAGCAGTACTTC
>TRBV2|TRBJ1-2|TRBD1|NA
CASSPWTGSSNYGYTF
TGTGCCAGCAGTCCGTGGACAGGATCCTCTAACTATGGCTACACCTTC
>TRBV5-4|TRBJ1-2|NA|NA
CASSLELVGALRYGYTF
TGTGCCAGCAGCTTGGAATTAGTCGGGGCGCTCCGCTATGGCTACACCTTC
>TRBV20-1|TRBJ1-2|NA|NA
CSARALIGYTF
TGCAGTGCTAGAGCCCTCATCGGCTACACCTTC
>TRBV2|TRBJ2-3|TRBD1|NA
CASRLSWQGATDTQYF
TGTGCCAGCAGACTTTCGTGGCAGGGGGCAACAGATACGCAGTATTTT
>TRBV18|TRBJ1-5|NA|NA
CASTPGEGPQHF
TGTGCCAGCACTCCAGGGGAGGGGCCCCAGCATTTT
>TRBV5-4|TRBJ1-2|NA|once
CASSLDRTGLGYGYTF
TGTGCCAGCAGCTTGGACCGAACAGGGTTAGGGTATGGCTACACCTTC
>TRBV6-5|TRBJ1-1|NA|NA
CASSYSNTGEAFF
TGTGCCAGCAGTTACTCGAATACGGGTGAAGCTTTCTTT
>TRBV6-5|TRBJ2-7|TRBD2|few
CASSYRRAGMYEQYF
TGTGCCAGCAGTTACCGGCGAGCGGGAATGTACGAGCAGTACTTC
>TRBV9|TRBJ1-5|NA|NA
CASSVEGGENQPQHF
TGTGCCAGCAGCGTAGAGGGTGGTGAGAATCAGCCCCAGCATTTT
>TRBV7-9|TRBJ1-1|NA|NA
CASSFARRSWAFF
TGTGCCAGCAGCTTCGCTAGGAGGAGTTGGGCTTTCTTT
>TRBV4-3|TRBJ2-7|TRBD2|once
CASSQTIDGRAMDEQYF
TGCGCCAGCAGCCAAACGATAGACGGGAGGGCCATGGACGAGCAGTACTTC
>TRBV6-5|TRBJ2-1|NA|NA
CASRMPRPPQQQFF
TGTGCCAGCAGGATGCCGAGACCCCCTCAACAGCAGTTCTTC
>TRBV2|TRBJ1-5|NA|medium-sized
CASSENTNSNQPQHF
TGTGCCAGCAGTGAAAACACCAATAGCAATCAGCCCCAGCATTTT
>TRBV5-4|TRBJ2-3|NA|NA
CASSSQGADTQYF
TGTGCCAGCAGCTCCCAGGGTGCAGATACGCAGTATTTT
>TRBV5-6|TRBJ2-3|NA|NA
CASSSPLHSATSTDTQYF
TGTGCCAGCAGCTCTCCGTTACATAGCGCGACTAGCACAGATACGCAGTATTTT
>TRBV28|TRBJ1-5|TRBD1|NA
CASSFFGTGASNQPQHF
TGTGCCAGCAGTTTTTTTGGGACAGGGGCTAGCAATCAGCCCCAGCATTTT
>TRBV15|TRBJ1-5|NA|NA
CATSRDRERGQPQHF
TGTGCCACCAGCAGAGATCGAGAGAGGGGTCAGCCCCAGCATTTT
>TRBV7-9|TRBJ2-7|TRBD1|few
CASSYGTGPWSSYEQYF
TGTGCCAGCAGCTACGGGACAGGCCCCTGGAGCTCCTACGAGCAGTACTTC
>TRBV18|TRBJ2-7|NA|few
CASSSQYEQYF
TGTGCCAGCTCATCCCAGTACGAGCAGTACTTC
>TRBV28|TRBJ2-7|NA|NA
CASSLYYSELYEQYF
TGTGCCAGCAGTTTATACTACAGCGAGCTCTACGAGCAGTACTTC
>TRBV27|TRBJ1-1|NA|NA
CASSLGGARTEAFF
TGTGCCAGCAGTTTAGGAGGGGCGCGGACTGAAGCTTTCTTT
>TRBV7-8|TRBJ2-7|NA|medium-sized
CASSSLVPEQYF
TGTGCCAGCAGCTCCCTAGTTCCCGAGCAGTACTTC
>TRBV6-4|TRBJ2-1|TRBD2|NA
CASSALPGLAGVNEQFF
TGTGCCAGCAGTGCCCTTCCGGGACTAGCGGGAGTGAATGAGCAGTTCTTC
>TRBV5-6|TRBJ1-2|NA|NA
CASALADARGYTF
TGTGCCAGCGCTTTGGCGGATGCAAGGGGCTACACCTTC
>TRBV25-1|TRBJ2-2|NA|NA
CASRGSDRNTGELFF
TGTGCCAGCAGGGGGTCCGACCGAAACACCGGGGAGCTGTTTTTT
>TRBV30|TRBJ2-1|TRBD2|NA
CAWRGTSLGEQFF
TGTGCCTGGAGGGGGACTAGTCTTGGTGAGCAGTTCTTC
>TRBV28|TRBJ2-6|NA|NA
CASYPFRIGLRSSGANVLTF
TGTGCCAGCTACCCTTTTCGTATCGGGCTGAGGAGTTCTGGGGCCAACGTCCTGACTTTC
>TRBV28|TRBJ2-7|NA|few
CASRRAADYEQYF
TGTGCCAGCAGAAGGGCGGCCGACTACGAGCAGTACTTC
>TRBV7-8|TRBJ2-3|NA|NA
CASSLRLQRDTQYF
TGTGCCAGCAGCTTAAGACTCCAGAGGGATACGCAGTATTTT
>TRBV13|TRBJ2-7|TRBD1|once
CASSPTGTGAHEQYF
TGTGCCAGCAGCCCAACCGGGACAGGGGCCCACGAGCAGTACTTC
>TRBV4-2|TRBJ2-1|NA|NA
CASSQEAGLGRREQFF
TGTGCCAGCAGCCAAGAGGCCGGACTTGGGCGACGTGAGCAGTTCTTC
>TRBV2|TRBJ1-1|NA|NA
CASRATKSEAFF
TGTGCCAGCAGGGCCACTAAATCTGAAGCTTTCTTT
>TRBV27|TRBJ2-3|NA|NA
CASSLPGMRKDTQYF
TGTGCCAGCAGTTTACCCGGGATGAGAAAAGATACGCAGTATTTT
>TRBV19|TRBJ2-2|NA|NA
CASSIARGELFF
TGTGCCAGTAGTATTGCACGCGGGGAGCTGTTTTTT